These 27 T cell receptor beta chains were all obtained from the same sample, sequenced in a study of vaccination effects on CD4 cells after COVID-19. The antigens for these receptors are not known. Upon completion of more than 9 days in culture, CD4+ T cells were isolated. Produced via immunoSEQ multiplex PCR; TCRdb's table is partial and in-frame only. The sample gives roughly 34,000 clones, about 73% of which show up once; approximately 3.8% is in the top ten. Sequenced here: CD4+ T cells from PBMCs cultured without peptide, sampled before COVID-19 vaccination. These receptors were obtained from a human donor who received a COVID-19 vaccine.

The rearrangement uses TRBV7-6 and TRBJ2-5; 7 nucleotides line up with TRBD1. Germline V gene sequence: CDR1 SGHVS, CDR2 FNYEAQ. After removal of 4 bases from V and 5 bases from J, the junction contained 10 bases not matched to a gene. The CDR3 has 15 amino acids. CDR3 in amino acids: CASSYTRTGLETQYF. The CDR3 nucleotides are TGTGCCAGCAGCTACACTCGGACAGGCTTGGAGACCCAGTACTTC.

The chain is built from TRBV3-1 (or the pseudogene TRBV3-2) and TRBJ1-1; no clear D gene. The germline gives CDR1 LGHDT, CDR2 YNNKEL (reference sequence). This CDR3 spans 16 amino acids. V was trimmed by 0 bases and J by 1 base, leaving 12 bases between them. The CDR3 is CASSQDYQETNTEAFF. CDR3 nucleotide sequence: TGTGCCAGCAGCCAAGATTACCAGGAGACGAACACTGAAGCTTTCTTT.

This clone occurred a few times. The genes are TRBV2 and TRBJ1-1; D is unresolved. The CDR3 runs 15 residues. Germline values: CDR1 SNHLY, CDR2 FYNNEI. Trimming removed 7 bases from V and 3 bases from J, with 18 bases in between. The CDR3 region is CASNADPRSYTEAFF. The CDR3 nucleotides read TGTGCCAGCAACGCCGACCCACGGAGTTACACTGAAGCTTTCTTT. The full variable domain, its missing parts supplied by reference TRBV2 and TRBJ1-1, is EPEVTQTPSHQVTQMGQEVILRCVPISNHLYFYWYRQILGQKVEFLVSFYNNEISEKSEIFDDQFSVERPDGSNFTLKIRSTKLEDSAMYFCASNADPRSYTEAFFGQGTRLTVV.

The gene calls are TRBV19 and TRBJ2-3, with D perhaps being TRBD1 or TRBD2 (5 bases each). CDR1 is LNHDA, CDR2 SQIVND, per germline (reference sequence). Trimming removed 6 bases from V and 0 bases from J, with 19 bases in between. CDR3 length: 17 amino acids. The CDR3 loop is CASSTILQEGSTDTQYF. CDR3 in DNA: TGTGCCAGTAGCACAATCCTTCAAGAGGGGAGCACAGATACGCAGTATTTT.

This chain joins TRBV30 and TRBJ2-7; maybe TRBD1 (6 bases). The CDR3 runs 15 residues. Looked up from germline, CDR1 is GTSNPN and CDR2 is SVGIG (reference sequence). Trimming took off 7 bases at V and 0 bases at J, with 19 bases between the two ends. CDR3 protein: CAFTGTPRSSYEQYF. DNA for the CDR3: TGTGCCTTCACCGGGACACCTAGGAGCTCCTACGAGCAGTACTTC.

The chain carries TRBV9 and TRBJ2-3; TRBD1 might be the D (5 bases). Germline assignment: CDR1 SGDLS and CDR2 YYNGEE. V was shortened by 0 bases and J by 7 bases, with 15 bases between the two germline ends. This CDR3 spans 15 amino acids. The CDR3 loop is CASSVDWWGLNTQYF. CDR3 DNA: TGTGCCAGCAGCGTAGATTGGTGGGGCTTGAATACGCAGTATTTT.

Concerning this clone itself: One end of the junction fails to match germline, which may point to a read error. In DNA form, the CDR3 reads TGTGCCAGCAGCCCGCGACTAGGGGCCCACTTC. It translates to CASSPRLGAHF. The V call is TRBV11-2, the J call TRBJ2-5; D is possibly TRBD2 (6 bases). Germline CDR1 reads SGHAT; CDR2 reads FQNNGV. This CDR3 is built from 11 residues. Filled out from reference TRBV11-2 and TRBJ2-5, the complete variable domain reads EAGVAQSPRYKIIEKRQSVAFWCNPISGHATLYWYQQILGQGPKLLIQFQNNGVVDDSQLPKDRFSAERLKGVDSTLKIQPAKLEDSAVYLCASSPRLGAHFGPGTRLLVL.

The rearrangement uses TRBV9 and TRBJ2-7; D not resolved. Trimming removed 2 bases at V and 3 bases at J, with 9 bases between. CDR3 length: 13 amino acids. Germline V gene lookup returns CDR1 SGDLS and CDR2 YYNGEE. CDR3 amino acids: CASSVSSHYEQYF. The CDR3 coding sequence is TGTGCCAGCAGCGTGAGCAGTCACTACGAGCAGTACTTC.

V and J are TRBV7-2 and TRBJ2-4; D remains unclear. Germline loops: CDR1 SGHTA, CDR2 FQGNSA. This CDR3 has 14 amino acids. With 5 bases removed from V and 0 bases from J, the gap between germline ends came to 8 bases. The CDR3 nucleotides read TGTGCCAGCAGCCCCCAGCTAGCCAAAAACATTCAGTACTTC. Amino acids: CASSPQLAKNIQYF. The entire variable domain, with the rest obtained from reference TRBV7-2 and TRBJ2-4, is as follows: GAGVSQSPSNKVTEKGKDVELRCDPISGHTALYWYRQSLGQGLEFLIYFQGNSAPDKSGLPSDRFSAERTGGSVSTLTIQRTQQEDSAVYLCASSPQLAKNIQYFGAGTRLSVL.

This chain links TRBV6-2 or TRBV6-3 with TRBJ1-5; no reliable D call. Germline lookup yields CDR1 MNHEY and CDR2 SVGEGT. The V end lost 2 bases, the J end lost 2 bases, and 7 bases lay between the germline ends. The CDR3 runs 14 residues. The DNA for the CDR3 is TGTGCCAGCAGTTACGGTGGGGGCAATCAGCCCCAGCATTTT. Translation gives CASSYGGGNQPQHF.

The V call is TRBV29-1, the J call TRBJ1-3, with a tentative D call TRBD1 (5 bases). Deletions cut 6 bases from V and 0 bases from J, with 12 bases between. Per the germline V gene, CDR1 is SQVTM and CDR2 is ANQGSEA. This CDR3 spans 14 amino acids. CDR3 nucleotides: TGCAGCGTGCTGGGGGACTTCTCTGGAAACACCATATATTTT. As protein: CSVLGDFSGNTIYF.

CDR3 residues: CASTPGRAYNSPLHF. The DNA for the CDR3 is TGTGCCAGTACCCCTGGGAGGGCTTATAATTCACCCCTCCACTTT. The chain carries TRBV19 and TRBJ1-6, with D uncertain. This CDR3 region has 15 residues. Trimming pared 7 bases from V and 4 bases from J, leaving 14 bases between. The germline V gene has CDR1 LNHDA and CDR2 SQIVND (reference sequence). Drawing the rest from reference TRBV19 and TRBJ1-6, the complete variable domain is DGGITQSPKYLFRKEGQNVTLSCEQNLNHDAMYWYRQDPGQGLRLIYYSQIVNDFQKGDIAEGYSVSREKKESFPLTVTSAQKNPTAFYLCASTPGRAYNSPLHFGNGTRLTVT.

The rearrangement links TRBV28 to TRBJ2-7; 10 bases are a match to TRBD2. This CDR3 contains 16 residues. J lost 1 base, V lost 2 bases, and 5 bases had no gene match. Germline assignment: CDR1 MDHEN and CDR2 SYDVKM. CDR3: CASSLAASGSSYEQYF. The CDR3 DNA reads TGTGCCAGCAGTTTAGCGGCTAGCGGGAGTTCCTACGAGCAGTACTTC.

CDR3 residues: CASSLDRIMNTEAFF. Written as DNA, the CDR3 is TGTGCCAGCAGCTTGGACAGGATCATGAACACTGAAGCTTTCTTT. The J gene is TRBJ1-1, the V gene TRBV7-9, with TRBD1 matching 7 bases. The V segment lost 3 bases and the J segment 0 bases; nucleotides outside the gene matches: 4. There are 15 residues in the CDR3. The germline V gene has CDR1 SEHNR and CDR2 FQNEAQ (reference sequence).

This chain links TRBV7-2 with TRBJ2-1, with D perhaps matching TRBD2 (7 bases). Germline V gives CDR1 SGHTA, CDR2 FQGNSA. This CDR3 contains 15 residues. Trimming removed 4 bases at V and 3 bases at J, with 13 bases between. This CDR3 is CASSWAGEGYNEQFF. Here the CDR3 DNA reads TGTGCCAGCAGCTGGGCAGGGGAGGGCTACAATGAGCAGTTCTTC.

This clone was observed a few times. The V call is TRBV19, the J call TRBJ2-7, with D unclear. Germline loops: CDR1 LNHDA, CDR2 SQIVND (reference sequence). V shed 5 bases and J shed 0 bases, with 11 bases lying between them. The CDR3 is 14 residues long. CDR3 region: CASSRATLSYEQYF. CDR3 nucleotide sequence: TGTGCCAGTAGTCGAGCGACCCTCTCCTACGAGCAGTACTTC.

The rearrangement links TRBV29-1 to TRBJ2-5, with D perhaps assigned TRBD1 or TRBD2 (5 bases each). Germline V CDR1 and CDR2: SQVTM, ANQGSEA. V gave up 6 bases and J gave up 3 bases, with 17 bases separating them. The CDR3 sequence is 14 residues long. The CDR3 DNA sequence: TGCAGCGTCCGTAACGGGGACCCAAAAGAGACCCAGTACTTC. Translation: CSVRNGDPKETQYF.

This clone was seen only a few times. The rearrangement uses TRBV2 and TRBJ2-1; the D gene is possibly TRBD2 (6 bases). The germline CDR1 and CDR2 sequences are SNHLY and FYNNEI. V was shortened by 2 bases and J by 9 bases, with 11 bases between the two germline ends. CDR3 length: 13 amino acids. Written as DNA, the CDR3 is TGTGCCAGCAGTGAACCGCTAGCGATTGAGCAGTTCTTC. Amino acid sequence: CASSEPLAIEQFF.

The sample holds one count of this clone. The chain uses TRBV3-1 (or the pseudogene TRBV3-2) and TRBJ1-2; 7 bases are shared with TRBD1. V was pared by 1 base and J by 8 bases, with 7 bases of the junction left unmatched. Germline CDR1 LGHDT, CDR2 YNNKEL (reference sequence). The CDR3 is 14 residues long. CDR3 DNA sequence: TGTGCCAGCAGCCAAGGACAGGGTGGGAGCGGCTACACCTTC. Its translation: CASSQGQGGSGYTF.

The chain employs TRBV7-9 and TRBJ2-1; 10 positions agree with TRBD2. The CDR3 runs 15 residues. Losses at the gene ends were 11 bases for V and 6 bases for J; bases not matched to a gene: 13. CDR1 and CDR2 from the germline V gene are SEHNR and FQNEAQ (reference sequence). The CDR3 DNA reads TGTGCCGGGAGGACTAGCGGCACGTCTGGCAATGAGCAGTTCTTC. Residues: CAGRTSGTSGNEQFF.

The table lists this clone with a count of one. The chain employs TRBV4-1 and TRBJ2-7; TRBD1 aligns across 9 bases. V dropped 0 bases and J dropped 4; count of bases not matched to a gene: 13. Germline V gene lookup returns CDR1 MGHRA and CDR2 YSYEKL. The CDR3 is made up of 18 amino acids. The DNA of the CDR3 is TGCGCCAGCAGCCAAGATGAGTTCTTGGGACAGGGAGGATACGAGCAGTACTTC. Its translation is CASSQDEFLGQGGYEQYF.

This clone was observed a handful of times. V and J are TRBV21-1 and TRBJ1-6; the table's D call, TRBD1, was not checked against the DNA. TRBV21-1 is described as a pseudogene. This CDR3 has 23 amino acids. Written as DNA, the CDR3 is TGTGCCAGCAGCAAAGCGCGCGATGGGAAGACAGGGCGAGAGGGGTCCTATAATTCACCCCTCCACTTT. Its translation: CASSKARDGKTGREGSYNSPLHF.

V is TRBV11-3 and J is TRBJ2-1; a possible D gene is TRBD1 (6 bases). The germline CDR1 and CDR2 sequences are SGHNT and YENEEA. Trimming took 0 bases from V and 0 from J, leaving 15 bases between them. The CDR3 loop spans 18 amino acids. Written as DNA, the CDR3 is TGTGCCAGCAGCTTAGACCATGGGGGCTCTACCTCCTACAATGAGCAGTTCTTC. This gives the protein CASSLDHGGSTSYNEQFF.

This chain connects TRBV2 to TRBJ2-1; 10 bases are a match to TRBD2. V trimming: 3 bases; J trimming: 9 bases; junction bases outside the gene matches: 5. This CDR3 has 14 amino acids. Looked up from germline, CDR1 is SNHLY and CDR2 is FYNNEI. The CDR3 nucleotides are TGTGCCAGCAGTGACAGCGGGGGGGCTCGTGAGCAGTTCTTC. This sequence encodes CASSDSGGAREQFF.

This clone was seen a handful of times. The chain links TRBV4-2 to TRBJ2-7; TRBD2 aligns across 11 bases. The CDR3 has 16 amino acids. V trimming: 0 bases; J trimming: 5 bases; junction bases outside the gene matches: 6. The V gene's germline CDR1 is LGHNA and CDR2 YNFKEQ. The CDR3 nucleotides are TGTGCCAGCAGCCAAGATCCGACTAGCGGGGTAAACGAGCAGTACTTC. It is translated as CASSQDPTSGVNEQYF.

The chain uses TRBV24-1 and TRBJ1-4, with D possibly TRBD1 on 5 matching bases. The germline V and J ends were trimmed by 5 bases and 5 bases, with 14 bases remaining between them. The CDR3 spans 15 residues. Germline V lookup: CDR1 KGHDR, CDR2 SFDVKD. The CDR3 coding sequence is TGTGCCACCAGTGGAGGTATAGGGGAGAATGAAAAACTGTTTTTT. Translation gives CATSGGIGENEKLFF.

The chain uses TRBV5-1 and TRBJ2-3; 13 bases match TRBD2. After removal of 0 bases from V and 6 bases from J, the junction contained 4 bases not matched to a gene. CDR3 length equals 16 residues. Germline V gene data show CDR1 as SGHRS and CDR2 as YFSETQ. The CDR3 DNA sequence: TGCGCCAGCAGCTTGGGACTAGCGGGAGGTCGGGATACGCAGTATTTT. It translates to CASSLGLAGGRDTQYF.